A single sample gave rise to the 9 T cell receptor beta chains below, sequenced in a study of blood T cell repertoires in COVID-19 (dated by TCRdb to the early 2020s). The library relied on the immunoSEQ multiplex PCR assay. Imported from immuneACCESS, the table was reduced by TCRdb to in-frame sequences with V and J called. These copies leave out some clones; in studies compared against another copy, an unresolved V gene accounts for under half, and the cause of the remainder is not known. This sample lists 150,000 to 200,000 clones; approximately 84% were detected once. 10% to 15% of the sample rests with the top ten. Sequencing was performed on PBMCs or T cells enriched from blood (not recorded which). The receptors were sampled from a man aged 50 or older who had recovered from COVID-19.

The chain links TRBV7-9 to TRBJ1-5; perhaps TRBD1 as D (6 bases). With 5 bases removed from V and 6 bases from J, the gap between germline ends came to 20 bases. Germline CDR1 is SEHNR and CDR2 is FQNEAQ (reference sequence). The CDR3 extends over 16 amino acids. CDR3 protein: CASSPGRGREPQPQHF. The CDR3 DNA reads as TGTGCCAGCAGCCCCGGGAGGGGGAGGGAACCTCAGCCCCAGCATTTT.

The J gene is TRBJ2-1, the V gene TRBV18; D is unresolved. V lost 0 bases and J lost 0, with 6 bases in between. This CDR3 is built from 15 residues. From germline, CDR1 is KGHSH and CDR2 LQKENI. CDR3 region: CASSPPEVSYNEQFF. The CDR3 region has the DNA TGTGCCAGCTCACCACCCGAGGTCTCCTACAATGAGCAGTTCTTC.

As regards this clone: A junction boundary mismatches the germline segment, possibly from a read error. The chain carries TRBV6-1 and TRBJ1-2; the D gene is possibly TRBD1 (5 bases). Germline V gives CDR1 MNHNS, CDR2 SASEGT. This CDR3 is 12 amino acids long. The CDR3 DNA is TGTGCCAGCACTGAAGGGGCTAGCGGCTACACCTTC. It specifies CASTEGASGYTF.

The chain joins TRBV10-3 to TRBJ2-7, with 11 bases aligning to TRBD2. This CDR3 comprises 15 residues. The ends lost 6 bases at V and 0 bases at J; junction bases unmatched: 4. Looked up from germline, CDR1 is ENHRY and CDR2 is SYGVKD. CDR3 DNA sequence: TGTGCCATCAGAGGGACTAGCGGTAGCTCCTACGAGCAGTACTTC. This translates into CAIRGTSGSSYEQYF.

This chain links TRBV4-2 with TRBJ1-2; 7 bases match TRBD1. Trimming removed 5 bases from V and 4 bases from J; junction bases left unmatched: 19. The CDR3 has 18 amino acids. Germline-derived CDR1 and CDR2 are LGHNA and YNFKEQ. This CDR3 reads CASSRQPTPTGVGYGYTF. CDR3 sequence (DNA): TGTGCCAGCAGCAGACAACCGACCCCAACAGGGGTTGGCTATGGCTACACCTTC.

The chain joins TRBV13 to TRBJ1-2; maybe TRBD1 (5 bases). V lost 3 bases and J lost 2, with 13 bases in between. Germline-derived CDR1 and CDR2 are PRHDT and FYEKMQ (reference sequence). The CDR3 sequence is 15 residues long. The CDR3 sequence is CASSLSTGTNYGYTF. In DNA, the CDR3 is TGTGCCAGCAGCTTGTCCACAGGAACAAACTATGGCTACACCTTC.

The chain joins TRBV19 to TRBJ1-1; the match to TRBD1 covers 9 bases. The CDR3 is 16 amino acids. The germline gives CDR1 LNHDA, CDR2 SQIVND (reference sequence). The V segment lost 5 bases and the J segment 1 base; nucleotides outside the gene matches: 8. CDR3 loop: CASSPWTGATNTEAFF. DNA of the CDR3: TGTGCCAGTAGTCCTTGGACAGGGGCCACGAACACTGAAGCTTTCTTT.

The chain links TRBV7-3 to TRBJ2-2, with D possibly matching TRBD1 (6 bases). V lost 5 bases and J lost 2, with 12 bases in between. The CDR3 consists of 15 residues. Germline loops: CDR1 SGHTA, CDR2 FQGTGA. As DNA, the CDR3 is TGTGCCAGCAGCCCAGACAGGCTAAACACCGGGGAGCTGTTTTTT. Its protein product is CASSPDRLNTGELFF.

This clone was seen only a few times. The V gene is TRBV18, the J gene TRBJ2-2; 7 nucleotides agree with TRBD1. V was clipped by 6 bases and J by 1 base; unmatched bases: 5. CDR1 and CDR2 (germline): KGHSH, LQKENI. The CDR3 totals 15 residues. CDR3 DNA: TGTGCCAGCTCCCTCGGGACAGTGAACACCGGGGAGCTGTTTTTT. It codes for CASSLGTVNTGELFF.